The 7 T cell receptor beta chains below were found in one sample sequenced in a study of CD8 T cells in Susac syndrome. With random hexamers, roughly 0.45 to 1 ug RNA was reverse transcribed. TCRdb ran MiXCR on the immunoSEQ multiplex PCR reads and lists one entry per CDR3 protein. The data hold 250,000 to 300,000 distinct CDR3 sequences, with around 83% observed a single time. The sample taken for sequencing was CD8+ T cells from PBMCs. Every receptor here comes from a human donor with multiple sclerosis.

V gene TRBV30 combines with J gene TRBJ2-2; D is unresolved. Germline loops: CDR1 GTSNPN, CDR2 SVGIG (reference sequence). The CDR3 loop spans 12 amino acids. V lost 0 bases to trimming and J lost 3 bases, with 2 bases between them. The CDR3 region is CAWSVDTGELFF. The CDR3 DNA is TGTGCCTGGAGTGTGGACACCGGGGAGCTGTTTTTT.

J is TRBJ2-1 and V is TRBV9, with D tentatively TRBD1 (5 bases). Germline loops: CDR1 SGDLS, CDR2 YYNGEE. Between the trimmed V and J ends, which lost 0 bases and 7 bases, there was a span of 11 bases. The CDR3 loop spans 14 amino acids. The CDR3 loop is CASSVGQKGNEQFF. The DNA of the CDR3 is TGTGCCAGCAGCGTAGGCCAGAAGGGGAATGAGCAGTTCTTC.

To note about this clonotype: One end of the junction fails to match germline, which may point to a read error. V usage is TRBV20-1 and J usage is TRBJ1-2, with D perhaps TRBD1 (5 bases). This CDR3 is built from 14 residues. Looked up from germline, CDR1 is DFQATT and CDR2 is SNEGSKA (reference sequence). In nucleotides, the CDR3 is TGCAGTGCTAGGGGCCACGAGGTGGGGCATGGCTACACTTTC. Translating gives CSARGHEVGHGYTF.

V and J are TRBV6-5 and TRBJ2-5, with D maybe TRBD2 (7 bases). The CDR3 is 15 residues long. V shed 0 bases and J shed 4 bases, with 12 bases lying between them. Germline V gene lookup returns CDR1 MNHEY and CDR2 SVGAGI. The CDR3 region has the DNA TGTGCCAGCAGTTACTCCCGGGGGGCCGGAGAGACCCAGTACTTC. This sequence encodes CASSYSRGAGETQYF.

Here the CDR3 DNA reads TGCAGCGTTGATTCGGGGGTGGAGCAGTACTTC. It specifies CSVDSGVEQYF. This sequence joins TRBV29-1 and TRBJ2-7; weak D call: TRBD2 (6 bases). The CDR3 sequence is 11 residues long. Germline V gene sequence: CDR1 SQVTM, CDR2 ANQGSEA. V was trimmed by 3 bases and J by 7 bases, leaving 10 bases between them.

V usage is TRBV7-9 and J usage is TRBJ2-7; D possibly matches TRBD1 or TRBD2 (6 bases each). V dropped 6 bases and J dropped 6 bases, with 12 bases sitting between them. Per germline, CDR1 SEHNR and CDR2 FQNEAQ (reference sequence). The CDR3 totals 12 residues. As DNA, the CDR3 is TGTGCCAGCAGGTCCAGGGGACTCGAGCAGTACTTC. Residues: CASRSRGLEQYF. Drawing the rest from reference TRBV7-9 and TRBJ2-7, the complete variable domain is DTGVSQNPRHKITKRGQNVTFRCDPISEHNRLYWYRQTLGQGPEFLTYFQNEAQLEKSRLLSDRFSAERPKGSFSTLEIQRTEQGDSAMYLCASRSRGLEQYFGPGTRLTVT.

The chain has TRBV7-8 and TRBJ1-2; D ambiguous. The CDR3 sequence is 17 residues long. Trimming removed 5 bases from V and 2 bases from J, with 21 bases in between. Germline V gives CDR1 SGHVS, CDR2 FQNEAQ. CDR3 region: CASSEYGNPRRNYGYTF. CDR3 DNA: TGTGCCAGCAGCGAGTATGGCAACCCCAGGAGGAACTATGGCTACACCTTC.